The 3 T cell receptor beta chains in this list originate from one sample, sequenced in a study of T cell responses to AZD1222 COVID-19 vaccine (dated by TCRdb to the early 2020s). This specimen's time point label, per the study, means: about 28 days (+/-7) after the second vaccine dose. To prepare the library, the immunoSEQ multiplex PCR assay was applied. As stored in TCRdb, this immuneACCESS dataset retains in-frame rearrangements with V and J assigned. A fraction of the clones does not appear; measured against another copy, unresolved V genes explain less than half of the discrepancy, and the remainder lacks a known reason. The sample table holds tens of thousands of clones, of which around 85% were seen once. Of the sample, about 4.5% is held by the ten largest clones. The source was peripheral blood, collected 28 days after the second AZD1222 dose. The receptors shown here come from an adult who received the AZD1222 COVID-19 vaccine.

This clone was counted a single time. The chain has TRBV19 and TRBJ1-5, with a weak D call TRBD1 (6 bases). V lost 5 bases, J lost 5 bases, and 19 bases lay in between. The CDR3 loop spans 16 amino acids. Germline V gene lookup returns CDR1 LNHDA and CDR2 SQIVND (reference sequence). The DNA of the CDR3 is TGTGCCAGTAGTTCTTTAGGGGGGCCGGGGGATCAGCCCCAGCATTTT. This translates into CASSSLGGPGDQPQHF.

This sequence joins TRBV7-8 and TRBJ2-1, with 7 bases lining up with TRBD2. Per the germline V gene, CDR1 is SGHVS and CDR2 is FQNEAQ. There are 16 residues in the CDR3. Germline trimming cut 6 bases from V and 4 bases from J; bases unmatched to any gene: 12. The CDR3 bases are TGTGCCAGCAGATCCCCCCCGGGGGGAATATACAATGAGCAGTTCTTC. Translating gives CASRSPPGGIYNEQFF.

The chain recombines TRBV5-1 with TRBJ1-3; no definite D call. The V end was cut by 0 bases, the J end by 2 bases, with 6 bases between. The CDR3 is 14 amino acids. CDR1 is SGHRS, CDR2 YFSETQ, per germline. The CDR3 region is CASSLGIPGNTIYF. In nucleotides, the CDR3 is TGCGCCAGCAGCTTGGGGATTCCTGGAAACACCATATATTTT.